This T cell receptor (beta chain) is from a study of blood T cells in healthy people across ages. General study findings and limits: As age increased, TCR beta diversity per million T cells fell in a roughly linear fashion.

This clonotype was seen only a few times. Its antigen is unknown. A much bigger clone sits one base away, suggesting this may be a read error. A J-beta primer mix and a sample-barcoded 5' primer were used in a second PCR of roughly 6 to 12 cycles. Each CDR3 protein gets one entry after TCRdb re-called the 5' RACE reads with MiXCR. The sample shows fewer than 750,000 distinct CDR3 sequences, around 50% of them seen only once. V lost 6 bases, J lost 7 bases, and 17 bases stayed unmatched. The CDR3 totals 16 residues. Germline loops: CDR1 MNHNY, CDR2 SVGAGI (reference sequence). The chain has TRBV6-6 and TRBJ2-7; 8 nucleotides line up with TRBD2. The sequence derives from an elderly man in good health. Sequences were obtained from blood. The DNA of the CDR3 is TGTGCCAGCAGATTTGCGGGGGGCCGCACCTCCGATGAGCAGTACTTC. Translation: CASRFAGGRTSDEQYF.